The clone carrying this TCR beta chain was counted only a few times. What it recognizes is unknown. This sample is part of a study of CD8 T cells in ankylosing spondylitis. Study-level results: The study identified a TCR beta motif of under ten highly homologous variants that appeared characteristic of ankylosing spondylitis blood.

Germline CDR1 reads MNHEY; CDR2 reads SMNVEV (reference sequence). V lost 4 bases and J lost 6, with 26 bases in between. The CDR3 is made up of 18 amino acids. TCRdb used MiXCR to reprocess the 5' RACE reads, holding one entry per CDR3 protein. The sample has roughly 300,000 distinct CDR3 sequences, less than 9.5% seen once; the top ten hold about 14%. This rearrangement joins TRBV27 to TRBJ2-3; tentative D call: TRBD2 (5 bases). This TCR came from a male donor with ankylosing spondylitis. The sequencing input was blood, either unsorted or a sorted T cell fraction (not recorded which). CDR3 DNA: TGTGCCAGCAGTTCCGAATACACAACCGGCACTAGACGGGATACGCAGTATTTT. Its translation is CASSSEYTTGTRRDTQYF.